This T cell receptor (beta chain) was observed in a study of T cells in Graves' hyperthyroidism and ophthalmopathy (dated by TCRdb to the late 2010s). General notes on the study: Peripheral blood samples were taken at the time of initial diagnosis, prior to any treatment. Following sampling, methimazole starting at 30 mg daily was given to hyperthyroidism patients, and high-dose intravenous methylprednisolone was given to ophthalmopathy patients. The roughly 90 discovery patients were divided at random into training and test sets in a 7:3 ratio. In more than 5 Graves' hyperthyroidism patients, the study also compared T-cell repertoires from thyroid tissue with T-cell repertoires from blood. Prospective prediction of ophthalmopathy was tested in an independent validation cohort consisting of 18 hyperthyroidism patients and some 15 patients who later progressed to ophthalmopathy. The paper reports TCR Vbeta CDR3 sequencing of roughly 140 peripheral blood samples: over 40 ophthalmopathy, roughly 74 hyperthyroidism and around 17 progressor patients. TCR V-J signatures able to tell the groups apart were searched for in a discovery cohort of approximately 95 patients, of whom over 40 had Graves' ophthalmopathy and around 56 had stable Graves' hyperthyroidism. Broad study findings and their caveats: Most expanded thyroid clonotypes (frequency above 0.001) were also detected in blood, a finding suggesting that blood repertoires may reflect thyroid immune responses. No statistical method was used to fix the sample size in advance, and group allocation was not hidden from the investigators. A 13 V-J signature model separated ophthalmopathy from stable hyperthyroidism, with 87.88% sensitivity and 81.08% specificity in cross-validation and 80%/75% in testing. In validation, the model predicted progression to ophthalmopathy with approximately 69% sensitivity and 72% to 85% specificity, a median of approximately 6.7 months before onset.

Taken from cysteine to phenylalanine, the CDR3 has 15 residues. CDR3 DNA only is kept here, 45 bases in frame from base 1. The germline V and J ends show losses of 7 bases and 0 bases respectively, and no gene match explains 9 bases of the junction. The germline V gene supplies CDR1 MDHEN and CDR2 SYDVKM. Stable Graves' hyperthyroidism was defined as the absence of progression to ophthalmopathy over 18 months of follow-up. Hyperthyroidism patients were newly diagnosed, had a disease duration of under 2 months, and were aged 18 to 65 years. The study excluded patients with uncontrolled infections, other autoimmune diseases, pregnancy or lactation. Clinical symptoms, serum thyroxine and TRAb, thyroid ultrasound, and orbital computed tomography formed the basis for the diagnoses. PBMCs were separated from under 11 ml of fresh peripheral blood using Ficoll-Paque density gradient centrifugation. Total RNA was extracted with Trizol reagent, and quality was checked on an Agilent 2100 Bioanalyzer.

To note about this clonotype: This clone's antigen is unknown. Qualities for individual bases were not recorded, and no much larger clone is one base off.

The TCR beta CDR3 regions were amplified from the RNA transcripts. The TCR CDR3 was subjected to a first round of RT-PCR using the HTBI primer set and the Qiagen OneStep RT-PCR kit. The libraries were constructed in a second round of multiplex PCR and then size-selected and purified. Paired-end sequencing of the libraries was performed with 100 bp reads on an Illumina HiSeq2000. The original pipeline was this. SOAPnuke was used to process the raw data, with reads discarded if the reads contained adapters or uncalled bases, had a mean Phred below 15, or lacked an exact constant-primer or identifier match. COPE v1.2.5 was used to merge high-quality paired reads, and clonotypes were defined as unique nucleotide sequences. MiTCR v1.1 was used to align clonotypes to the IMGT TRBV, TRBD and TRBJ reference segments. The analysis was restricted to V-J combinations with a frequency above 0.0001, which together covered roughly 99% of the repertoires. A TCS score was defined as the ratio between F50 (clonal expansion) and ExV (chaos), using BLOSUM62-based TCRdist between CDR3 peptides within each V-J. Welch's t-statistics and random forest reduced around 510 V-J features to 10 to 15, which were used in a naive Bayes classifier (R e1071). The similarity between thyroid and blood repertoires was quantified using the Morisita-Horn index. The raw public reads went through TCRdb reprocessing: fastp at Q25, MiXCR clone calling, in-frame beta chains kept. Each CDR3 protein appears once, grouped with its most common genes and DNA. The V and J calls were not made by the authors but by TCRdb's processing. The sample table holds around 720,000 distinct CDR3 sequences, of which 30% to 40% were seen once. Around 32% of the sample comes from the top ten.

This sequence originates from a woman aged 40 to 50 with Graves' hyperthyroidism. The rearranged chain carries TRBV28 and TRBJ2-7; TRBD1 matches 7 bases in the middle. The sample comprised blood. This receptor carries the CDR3 CASTSGTDFSYEQYF. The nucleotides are TGTGCCAGCACTTCAGGGACAGATTTCTCCTACGAGCAGTACTTC.